This is a list of T cell receptor beta chains from one sample in a study of cytomegalovirus exposure and HLA in healthy donors. Assay used: immunoSEQ multiplex PCR; TCRdb lists only in-frame clones, some missing. This repertoire shows more than 70,000 clones, approximately 70% found once; its top ten account for about 8.9%. Sequencing input: PBMCs. These receptors were taken from a woman aged 45-59 years in good health and CMV-seropositive. CDR3s include the opening cysteine and the closing phenylalanine or tryptophan. D genes are given only for firm matches. Size is omitted from some rows. Given values are once, few, many or a class for expanded clones.

V gene	D gene	clone size	J gene	CDR3 protein	CDR3 DNA
TRBV6-5	TRBD1	NA	TRBJ1-6	CASGQGPGSPLHF	TGTGCCAGCGGACAGGGGCCAGGTTCACCCCTCCACTTT
TRBV10-2	NA	few	TRBJ2-7	CASSPERYEQYF	TGCGCCAGCAGTCCGGAGAGGTACGAGCAGTACTTC
TRBV29-1	TRBD1	NA	TRBJ2-2	CSVLLGQGAGELFF	TGCAGCGTTCTATTGGGACAGGGCGCCGGGGAGCTGTTTTTT
TRBV6-6	NA	NA	TRBJ2-3	CASRYSTDTQYF	TGTGCCAGCAGGTATAGCACAGATACGCAGTATTTT
TRBV19	TRBD2	NA	TRBJ2-1	CASSPQAGGLSYNEQFF	TGTGCCAGTAGTCCGCAAGCGGGGGGGCTCTCCTACAATGAGCAGTTCTTC
TRBV9	NA	NA	TRBJ2-3	CASSVAGTGTDTQYF	TGTGCCAGCAGCGTAGCGGGTACGGGAACAGATACGCAGTATTTT
TRBV28	NA	NA	TRBJ1-3	CASTSPGNTIYF	TGTGCCAGTACTAGCCCAGGAAACACCATATATTTT
TRBV28	NA	NA	TRBJ2-7	CASSRPGLGGREQYF	TGTGCCAGCAGCCGGCCGGGACTCGGAGGGAGGGAGCAGTACTTC
TRBV30	TRBD1	NA	TRBJ1-3	CAWSVTGGTGNTIYF	TGTGCCTGGAGTGTAACAGGGGGGACTGGAAACACCATATATTTT
TRBV29-1	TRBD2	NA	TRBJ2-3	CSVDNPTSGARDTQYF	TGCAGCGTTGATAATCCGACTAGCGGGGCGAGAGATACGCAGTATTTT
TRBV18	NA	few	TRBJ1-4	CASSNRQATNEKLFF	TGTGCCAGCTCAAATCGACAGGCAACTAATGAAAAACTGTTTTTT
TRBV21-1	NA	NA	TRBJ2-1	CASSKTLAGVNEQFF	TGTGCCAGCAGCAAAACACTAGCGGGAGTCAATGAGCAGTTCTTC
TRBV7-6	TRBD2	NA	TRBJ2-7	CASSSGTNALDEQYF	TGTGCCAGCAGCTCAGGGACTAACGCCCTGGACGAGCAGTACTTC
TRBV7-8	NA	NA	TRBJ2-7	CASSLFVNSYEQYF	TGTGCCAGCAGCTTATTTGTCAACTCCTACGAGCAGTACTTC
TRBV28	TRBD1	NA	TRBJ1-2	CASSYPGQGVNYGYTF	TGTGCCAGCAGTTACCCGGGACAGGGGGTTAACTATGGCTACACCTTC
TRBV5-5	NA	medium-sized	TRBJ2-7	CASRITGEQYF	TGTGCCAGCAGGATTACAGGAGAGCAGTACTTC
TRBV19	TRBD1	NA	TRBJ1-2	CASSIIRTGGDNYGYTF	TGTGCCAGTAGTATAATCCGGACAGGGGGCGATAACTATGGCTACACCTTC
TRBV19	TRBD1	few	TRBJ1-1	CASSTGQGAGAFF	TGTGCCAGTAGTACCGGACAGGGGGCGGGAGCTTTCTTT
TRBV15	TRBD1	NA	TRBJ1-2	CATSREDRGSYGYTF	TGTGCCACCAGCAGGGAGGACAGGGGATCGTATGGCTACACCTTC
TRBV30	TRBD2	few	TRBJ2-3	CAWGTSGTTDTQYF	TGTGCCTGGGGGACTAGCGGGACCACAGATACGCAGTATTTT
TRBV2	NA	few	TRBJ1-1	CASRVNRDKNTEAFF	TGTGCCAGCAGAGTTAACAGGGATAAGAACACTGAAGCTTTCTTT
TRBV7-2	NA	NA	TRBJ2-3	CASSPQWRDGTDTQYF	TGTGCCAGCAGCCCCCAGTGGCGGGACGGCACAGATACGCAGTATTTT
TRBV6-6	NA	NA	TRBJ1-5	CASSLKDTDSNQPQHF	TGTGCCAGCAGTCTAAAAGACACCGATAGCAATCAGCCCCAGCATTTT
TRBV6-1	TRBD1	NA	TRBJ1-5	CASSGTQGYSNQPQHF	TGTGCCAGCAGTGGAACACAGGGGTACAGCAATCAGCCCCAGCATTTT
TRBV4-3	NA	NA	TRBJ1-4	CASSQDHQERGKLFF	TGCGCCAGCAGCCAAGATCACCAAGAAAGAGGAAAACTGTTTTTT
TRBV10-1	TRBD2	NA	TRBJ2-1	CASSEIAGRNEQFF	TGCGCCAGCAGTGAGATAGCGGGAAGGAATGAGCAGTTCTTC
TRBV5-4	NA	once	TRBJ2-7	CASSLYAGAPNEQYF	TGTGCCAGCAGCCTGTACGCGGGGGCGCCCAACGAGCAGTACTTC
TRBV28	TRBD2	NA	TRBJ2-7	CASSLGLAGHYEQYF	TGTGCCAGCAGCTTGGGACTAGCGGGGCACTACGAGCAGTACTTC
TRBV7-9	TRBD1	few	TRBJ2-7	CASSFRTGTDEQYF	TGTGCCAGCAGCTTTAGGACAGGGACGGACGAGCAGTACTTC